The next 13 T cell receptor beta chains were all read from a single sample in a study of post-analysis software for immune sequencing data. The study, taken as a whole, reports: About 5 TRBV segments occurring more often in patients than controls included TRBV5-6, TRBV5-1 and TRBV20-1.

Unique-molecular-identifier-tagged TCR beta cDNA libraries were used. Using its own MiXCR run on the PCR reads, TCRdb lists one record per CDR3 protein. The sample shows 740,000 or so distinct CDR3 sequences, about 53% of them seen only once. Antigen specificity for these receptors is unknown. The sequencing sample was made of blood. These receptors were obtained from a girl under 18 with multiple sclerosis.

This rearrangement joins TRBV5-1 to TRBJ2-7, with 7 positions matching TRBD2. CDR3 length equals 14 residues. The V gene's germline CDR1 is SGHRS and CDR2 YFSETQ. Trimming took 4 bases from V and 6 from J; bases not matched to a gene: 10. The CDR3 protein is CASSEGLGSSEQYF. CDR3 in DNA: TGCGCCAGCAGCGAAGGACTAGGCTCCAGCGAGCAGTACTTC.

The V gene is TRBV2, the J gene TRBJ2-1, with 8 bases aligning to TRBD1. Germline V gene lookup returns CDR1 SNHLY and CDR2 FYNNEI. Losses at the gene ends were 9 bases for V and 8 bases for J; bases not matched to a gene: 3. CDR3 length: 11 amino acids. The CDR3 sequence is CASRTGYEQFF. The CDR3 DNA is TGTGCCAGTAGGACAGGGTATGAGCAGTTCTTC.

The chain recombines TRBV20-1 with TRBJ2-5; 8 bases are a match to TRBD1. The V gene end was trimmed by 0 bases and the J gene end by 4 bases; junction bases not matched to a gene: 10. CDR1 and CDR2 (germline): DFQATT, SNEGSKA (reference sequence). This CDR3 comprises 16 residues. CDR3 in amino acids: CSARDPTGEIGETQYF. The CDR3 DNA follows: TGCAGTGCTAGAGATCCGACAGGGGAAATAGGAGAGACCCAGTACTTC.

This clonotype was counted between two and nine times. The V gene is TRBV9, the J gene TRBJ2-5; TRBD2 matches at 12 bases. CDR3 length: 17 amino acids. V lost 0 bases and J lost 2; bases outside the gene matches: 5. CDR1 SGDLS and CDR2 YYNGEE come from the germline V gene. The CDR3 here is CASSVGTSGMRQETQYF. The CDR3 DNA follows: TGTGCCAGCAGCGTAGGGACTAGCGGGATGCGTCAAGAGACCCAGTACTTC.

J is TRBJ2-7 and V is TRBV28; TRBD2 agrees at 8 bases. With 4 bases clipped from V and 7 bases from J, the junction kept 9 bases outside the gene matches. Germline loops: CDR1 MDHEN, CDR2 SYDVKM. This CDR3 region has 14 residues. The CDR3 loop reads CASSSGTRYGEQYF. For the CDR3, the DNA is TGTGCCAGCAGTTCCGGGACTAGGTACGGAGAGCAGTACTTC.

The rearrangement joins TRBV3-1 to TRBJ1-4; 11 bases match TRBD1. CDR1 is LGHDT, CDR2 YNNKEL, per germline (reference sequence). V lost 1 base to trimming and J lost 8 bases; unmatched junction nucleotides: 3. The length of the CDR3 is 15 residues. The CDR3 spells CASSQAGTGGEKLFF. CDR3 nucleotides: TGTGCCAGCAGCCAAGCGGGGACAGGGGGAGAAAAACTGTTTTTT.

This clonotype was counted between two and nine times. The chain joins TRBV12-3 or TRBV12-4 to TRBJ2-3; D gene unclear. Trimming pared 6 bases from V and 8 bases from J, leaving 9 bases between. CDR3 length equals 11 residues. The CDR3 bases are TGTGCCAGCAGCCTAGAGGTTACGCAGTATTTT. Its translation is CASSLEVTQYF.

In this sample, this clonotype turned up a few times. The chain employs TRBV10-3 and TRBJ1-5, with D tentatively TRBD1 (5 bases). Trimming stripped 1 base from V and 2 bases from J, with 12 bases between. Germline values: CDR1 ENHRY, CDR2 SYGVKD. The CDR3 spans 16 residues. CDR3 DNA: TGTGCCATCAGTGAGTATGAGGGGTTGGGCAATCAGCCCCAGCATTTT. Translating gives CAISEYEGLGNQPQHF.

The chain carries TRBV7-9 and TRBJ2-5; maybe TRBD1 (5 bases). The J call may not be correct, given that the DNA end is closer to TRBJ2-7. Per the germline V gene, CDR1 is SEHNR and CDR2 is FQNEAQ (reference sequence). The CDR3 covers 15 residues. This CDR3 is CASSLGQGRHYEQYF. The CDR3 region has the DNA TGTGCCAGCAGCTTAGGGCAGGGAAGACACTACGAGCAGTACTTC.

The V gene is TRBV7-2, the J gene TRBJ2-5; 9 nucleotides align to TRBD2. Losses at the gene ends were 2 bases for V and 1 base for J; bases not matched to a gene: 5. CDR1 and CDR2 from the germline V gene are SGHTA and FQGNSA. CDR3 length: 16 residues. In nucleotides, the CDR3 is TGTGCCAGCAGCTTAAGCAGCGGGGGGTCCCAAGAGACCCAGTACTTC. Amino acids: CASSLSSGGSQETQYF.

This chain links TRBV10-3 with TRBJ2-5; 7 bases align to TRBD1. The CDR3 spans 14 residues. V lost 4 bases to trimming and J lost 5 bases; unmatched junction nucleotides: 7. Germline assignment: CDR1 ENHRY and CDR2 SYGVKD. This CDR3 reads CAISGSGTEETQYF. The CDR3 DNA is TGTGCCATCAGTGGATCCGGGACAGAGGAGACCCAGTACTTC.

The sample holds one count of this clonotype. The V call is TRBV3-1, the J call TRBJ1-2; unclear D gene. The V gene lost 4 bases and the J gene lost 6 bases, with 12 bases spanning the gap. The CDR3 consists of 13 residues. CDR1 LGHDT and CDR2 YNNKEL come from the germline V gene (reference sequence). The CDR3 DNA is TGTGCCAGCAGCCTGCCAGGACTAGATGGCTACACCTTC. It specifies CASSLPGLDGYTF.

As for this clonotype: Germline is not matched at one junction end, which may reflect a read error. V usage is TRBV10-2 and J usage is TRBJ1-2; weak D call: TRBD1 (6 bases). Per the germline V gene, CDR1 is WSHSY and CDR2 is SAAADI. CDR3 length: 13 amino acids. CDR3 sequence (DNA): TGTGCCAGCAGTTGGACAGTGCAAACCGGGGACACCTTC. The encoded protein is CASSWTVQTGDTF.